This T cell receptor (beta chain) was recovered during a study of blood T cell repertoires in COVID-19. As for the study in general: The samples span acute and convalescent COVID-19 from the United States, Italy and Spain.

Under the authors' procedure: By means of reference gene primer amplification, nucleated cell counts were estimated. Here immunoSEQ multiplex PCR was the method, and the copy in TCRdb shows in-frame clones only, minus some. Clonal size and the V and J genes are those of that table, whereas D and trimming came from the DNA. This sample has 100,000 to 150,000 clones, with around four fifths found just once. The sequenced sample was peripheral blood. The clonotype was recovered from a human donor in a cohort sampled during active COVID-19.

The CDR3 coding sequence is TGTGCCAGCACTAGCGGGATGGCTGGGGCCAACGTCCTGACTTTC. Protein sequence: CASTSGMAGANVLTF. The V and J genes are TRBV2 and TRBJ2-6; 9 bases match TRBD2. Looked up from germline, CDR1 is SNHLY and CDR2 is FYNNEI. V was clipped by 7 bases and J by 2 bases; unmatched bases: 3. CDR3 length: 15 amino acids.